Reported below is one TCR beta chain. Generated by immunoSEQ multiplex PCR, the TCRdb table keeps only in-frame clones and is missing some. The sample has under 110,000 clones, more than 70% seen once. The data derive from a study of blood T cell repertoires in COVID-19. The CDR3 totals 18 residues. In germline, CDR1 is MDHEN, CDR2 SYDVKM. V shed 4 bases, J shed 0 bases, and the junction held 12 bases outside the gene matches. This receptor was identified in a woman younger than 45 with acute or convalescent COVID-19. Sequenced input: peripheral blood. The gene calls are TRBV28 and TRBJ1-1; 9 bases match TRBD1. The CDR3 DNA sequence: TGTGCCAGCAGTTGGGGCCCTAACGGGACAGGGTTGAACACTGAAGCTTTCTTT. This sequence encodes CASSWGPNGTGLNTEAFF.